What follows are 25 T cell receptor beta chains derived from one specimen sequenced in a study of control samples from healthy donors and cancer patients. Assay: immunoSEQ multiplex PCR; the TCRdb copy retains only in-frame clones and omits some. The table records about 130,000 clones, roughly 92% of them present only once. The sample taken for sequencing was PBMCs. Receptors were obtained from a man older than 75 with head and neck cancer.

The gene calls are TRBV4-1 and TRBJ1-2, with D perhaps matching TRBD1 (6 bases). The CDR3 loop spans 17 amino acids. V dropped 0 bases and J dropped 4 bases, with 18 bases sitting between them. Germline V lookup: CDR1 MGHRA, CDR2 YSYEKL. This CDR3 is CASSQDEWAGDLYGYTF. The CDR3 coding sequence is TGCGCCAGCAGCCAAGATGAATGGGCAGGGGATCTCTATGGCTACACCTTC.

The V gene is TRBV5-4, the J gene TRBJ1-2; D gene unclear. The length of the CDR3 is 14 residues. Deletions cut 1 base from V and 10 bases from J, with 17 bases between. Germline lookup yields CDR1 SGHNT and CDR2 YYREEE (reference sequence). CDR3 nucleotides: TGTGCCAGCAGCTTGTTTTCTGGTGTGGCCGACTACACCTTC. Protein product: CASSLFSGVADYTF. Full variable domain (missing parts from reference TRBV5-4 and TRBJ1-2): ETGVTQSPTHLIKTRGQQVTLRCSSQSGHNTVSWYQQALGQGPQFIFQYYREEENGRGNFPPRFSGLQFPNYSSELNVNALELDDSALYLCASSLFSGVADYTFGSGTRLTVV.

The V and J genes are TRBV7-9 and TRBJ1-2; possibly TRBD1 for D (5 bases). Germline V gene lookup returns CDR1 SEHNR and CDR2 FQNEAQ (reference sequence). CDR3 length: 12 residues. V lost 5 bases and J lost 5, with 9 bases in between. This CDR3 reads CASSRDGYGYTF. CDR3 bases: TGTGCCAGCAGCCGGGACGGTTATGGCTACACCTTC. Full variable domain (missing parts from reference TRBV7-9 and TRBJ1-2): DTGVSQNPRHKITKRGQNVTFRCDPISEHNRLYWYRQTLGQGPEFLTYFQNEAQLEKSRLLSDRFSAERPKGSFSTLEIQRTEQGDSAMYLCASSRDGYGYTFGSGTRLTVV.

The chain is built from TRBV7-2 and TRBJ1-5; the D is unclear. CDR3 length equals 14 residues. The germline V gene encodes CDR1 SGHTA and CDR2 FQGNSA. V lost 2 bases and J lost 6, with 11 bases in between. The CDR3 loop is CASSLTGIGQPQHF. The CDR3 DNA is TGTGCCAGCAGCTTAACGGGAATTGGTCAGCCCCAGCATTTT. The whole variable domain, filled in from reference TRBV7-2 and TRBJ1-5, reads GAGVSQSPSNKVTEKGKDVELRCDPISGHTALYWYRQSLGQGLEFLIYFQGNSAPDKSGLPSDRFSAERTGGSVSTLTIQRTQQEDSAVYLCASSLTGIGQPQHFGDGTRLSIL.

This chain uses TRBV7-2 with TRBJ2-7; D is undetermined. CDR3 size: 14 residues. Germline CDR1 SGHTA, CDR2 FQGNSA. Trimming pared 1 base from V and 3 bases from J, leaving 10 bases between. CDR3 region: CASSLEQFHYEQYF. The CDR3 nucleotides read TGTGCCAGCAGCTTAGAACAGTTTCACTACGAGCAGTACTTC.

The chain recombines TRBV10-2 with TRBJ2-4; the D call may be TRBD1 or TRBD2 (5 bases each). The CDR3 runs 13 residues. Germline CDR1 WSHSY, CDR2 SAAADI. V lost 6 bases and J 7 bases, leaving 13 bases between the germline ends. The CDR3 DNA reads TGCGCCAGCAGACGGGACGCGGAGAACATTCAGTACTTC. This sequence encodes CASRRDAENIQYF.

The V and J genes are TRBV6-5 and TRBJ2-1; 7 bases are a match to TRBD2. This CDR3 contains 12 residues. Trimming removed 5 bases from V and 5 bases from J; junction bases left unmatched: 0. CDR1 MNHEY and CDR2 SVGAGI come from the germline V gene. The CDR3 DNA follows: TGTGCCAGCAGTCTAGCGGACAATGAGCAGTTCTTC. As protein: CASSLADNEQFF.

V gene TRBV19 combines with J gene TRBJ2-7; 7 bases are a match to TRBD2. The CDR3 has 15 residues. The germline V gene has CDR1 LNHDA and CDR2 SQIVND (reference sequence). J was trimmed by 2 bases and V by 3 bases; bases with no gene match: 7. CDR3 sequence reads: CASSMGQGGPYEQYF. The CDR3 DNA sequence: TGTGCCAGTAGTATGGGGCAGGGAGGGCCCTACGAGCAGTACTTC.

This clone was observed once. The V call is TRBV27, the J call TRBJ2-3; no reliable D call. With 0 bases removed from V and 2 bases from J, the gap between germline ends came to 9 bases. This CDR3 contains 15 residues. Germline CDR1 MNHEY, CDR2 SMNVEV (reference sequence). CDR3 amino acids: CASSLSAVLTDTQYF. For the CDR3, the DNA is TGTGCCAGCAGTTTATCCGCCGTACTCACAGATACGCAGTATTTT.

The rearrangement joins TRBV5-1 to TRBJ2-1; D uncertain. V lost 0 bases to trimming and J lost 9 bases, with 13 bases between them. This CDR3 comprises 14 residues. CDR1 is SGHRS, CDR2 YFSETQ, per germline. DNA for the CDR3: TGCGCCAGCAGCTTGGCCGATAGGGTTGGTGAGCAGTTCTTC. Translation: CASSLADRVGEQFF.

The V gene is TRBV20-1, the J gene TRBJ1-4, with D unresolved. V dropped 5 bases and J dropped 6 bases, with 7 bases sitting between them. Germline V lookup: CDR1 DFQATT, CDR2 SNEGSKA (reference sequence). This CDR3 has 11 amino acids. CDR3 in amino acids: CSARTYEKLFF. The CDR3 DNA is TGCAGTGCTCGGACCTATGAAAAACTGTTTTTT.

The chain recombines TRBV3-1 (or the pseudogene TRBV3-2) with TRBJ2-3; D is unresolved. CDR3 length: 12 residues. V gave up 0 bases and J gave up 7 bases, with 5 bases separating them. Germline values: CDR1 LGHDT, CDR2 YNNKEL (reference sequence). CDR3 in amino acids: CASSQDPYTQYF. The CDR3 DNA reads TGTGCCAGCAGCCAAGATCCTTATACGCAGTATTTT.

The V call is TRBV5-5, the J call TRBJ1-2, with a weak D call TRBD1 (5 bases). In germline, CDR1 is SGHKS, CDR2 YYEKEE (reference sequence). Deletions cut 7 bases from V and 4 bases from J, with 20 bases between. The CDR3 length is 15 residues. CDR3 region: CASHLEGNRGYGYTF. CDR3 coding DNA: TGTGCCAGCCACCTGGAGGGGAACCGGGGCTATGGCTACACCTTC. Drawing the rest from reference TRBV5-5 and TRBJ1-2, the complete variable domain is DAGVTQSPTHLIKTRGQQVTLRCSPISGHKSVSWYQQVLGQGPQFIFQYYEKEERGRGNFPDRFSARQFPNYSSELNVNALLLGDSALYLCASHLEGNRGYGYTFGSGTRLTVV.

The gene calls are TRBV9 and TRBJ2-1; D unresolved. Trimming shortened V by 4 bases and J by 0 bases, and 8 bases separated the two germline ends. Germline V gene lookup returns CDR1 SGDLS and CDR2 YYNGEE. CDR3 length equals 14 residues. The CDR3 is CASSPALSYNEQFF. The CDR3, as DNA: TGTGCCAGCAGCCCTGCCCTCTCCTACAATGAGCAGTTCTTC.

The CDR3, as DNA: TGCGCCAGCAGCTTAACGGCCCAGGGACCCGAGCAGTACTTC. It translates to CASSLTAQGPEQYF. This chain links TRBV5-1 with TRBJ2-7; D may match TRBD1 or TRBD2 (5 bases each). CDR3 size: 14 residues. Trimming stripped 2 bases from V and 6 bases from J, with 15 bases between. Germline V gives CDR1 SGHRS, CDR2 YFSETQ.

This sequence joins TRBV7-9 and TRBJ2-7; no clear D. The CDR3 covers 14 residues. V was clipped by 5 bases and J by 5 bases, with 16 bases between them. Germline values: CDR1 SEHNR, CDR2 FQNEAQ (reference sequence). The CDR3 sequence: CASSRSDLNHEQYF. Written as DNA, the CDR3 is TGTGCCAGCAGCCGTTCTGACCTGAACCACGAGCAGTACTTC. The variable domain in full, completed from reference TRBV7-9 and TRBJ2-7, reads DTGVSQNPRHKITKRGQNVTFRCDPISEHNRLYWYRQTLGQGPEFLTYFQNEAQLEKSRLLSDRFSAERPKGSFSTLEIQRTEQGDSAMYLCASSRSDLNHEQYFGPGTRLTVT.

This CDR3 reads CASSSRDRAIDGYTF. For the CDR3, the DNA is TGTGCCAGCAGCTCTCGGGACAGGGCGATAGATGGCTACACCTTC. J is TRBJ1-2 and V is TRBV11-2; 9 bases map to TRBD1. The V segment lost 4 bases and the J segment 6 bases; nucleotides outside the gene matches: 9. CDR1 and CDR2 from the germline V gene are SGHAT and FQNNGV. CDR3 length: 15 residues.

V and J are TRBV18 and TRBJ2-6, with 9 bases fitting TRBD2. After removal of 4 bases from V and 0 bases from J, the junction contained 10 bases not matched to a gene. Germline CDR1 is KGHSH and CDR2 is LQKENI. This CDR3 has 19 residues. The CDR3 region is CASSLTTAGGLSGANVLTF. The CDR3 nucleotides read TGTGCCAGCTCACTAACTACAGCGGGGGGCCTCTCTGGGGCCAACGTCCTGACTTTC.

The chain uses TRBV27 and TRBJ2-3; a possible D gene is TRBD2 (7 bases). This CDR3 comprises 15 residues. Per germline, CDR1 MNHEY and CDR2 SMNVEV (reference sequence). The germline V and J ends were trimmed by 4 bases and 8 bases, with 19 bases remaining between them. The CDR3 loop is CASSSRRGALGTQYF. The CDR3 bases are TGTGCCAGCAGTTCGCGACGGGGGGCTTTAGGTACGCAGTATTTT.

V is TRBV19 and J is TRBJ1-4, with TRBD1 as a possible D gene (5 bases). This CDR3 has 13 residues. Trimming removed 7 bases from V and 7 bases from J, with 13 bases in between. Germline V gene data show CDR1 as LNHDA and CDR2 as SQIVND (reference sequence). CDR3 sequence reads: CASNPGLREKLFF. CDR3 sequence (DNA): TGTGCCAGTAACCCAGGGTTGCGTGAAAAACTGTTTTTT.

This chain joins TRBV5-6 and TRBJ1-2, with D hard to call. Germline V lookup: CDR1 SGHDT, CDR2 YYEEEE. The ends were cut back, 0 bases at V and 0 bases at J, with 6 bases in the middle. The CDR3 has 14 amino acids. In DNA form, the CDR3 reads TGTGCCAGCAGCTTGGTTTACGCTAACTATGGCTACACCTTC. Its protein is CASSLVYANYGYTF.

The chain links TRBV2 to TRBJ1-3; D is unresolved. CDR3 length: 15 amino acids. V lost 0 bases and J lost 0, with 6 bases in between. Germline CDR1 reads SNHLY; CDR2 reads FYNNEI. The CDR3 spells CASSEARLSGNTIYF. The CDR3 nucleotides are TGTGCCAGCAGTGAAGCCCGCCTCTCTGGAAACACCATATATTTT.

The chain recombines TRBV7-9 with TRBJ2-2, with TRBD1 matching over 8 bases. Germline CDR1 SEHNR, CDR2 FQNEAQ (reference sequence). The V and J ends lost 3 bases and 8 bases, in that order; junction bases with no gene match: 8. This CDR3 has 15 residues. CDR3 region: CASSLQGALVGELFF. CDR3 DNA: TGTGCCAGCAGCTTGCAGGGGGCGCTTGTAGGGGAGCTGTTTTTT.

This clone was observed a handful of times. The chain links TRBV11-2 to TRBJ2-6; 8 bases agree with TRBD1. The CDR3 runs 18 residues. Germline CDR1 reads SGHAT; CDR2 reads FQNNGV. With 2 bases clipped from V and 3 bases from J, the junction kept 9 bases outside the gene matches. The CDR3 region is CASSLFGQGASGANVLTF. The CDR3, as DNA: TGTGCCAGCAGCTTATTTGGGCAGGGGGCAAGTGGGGCCAACGTCCTGACTTTC.

CDR3 nucleotides: TGTGCCAGCAGCCCGAGGGGGGGGTCCTACGAGCAGTACTTC. Translation: CASSPRGGSYEQYF. The chain carries TRBV7-9 and TRBJ2-7; D perhaps matches TRBD2 (7 bases). Trimming removed 5 bases at V and 1 base at J, with 12 bases between. Looked up from germline, CDR1 is SEHNR and CDR2 is FQNEAQ (reference sequence). The CDR3 covers 14 residues.